The 27 T cell receptor beta chains presented below share a single source sample, sequenced in a study of cytomegalovirus exposure and HLA in healthy donors. TCRdb keeps only in-frame clones here, not all; method: immunoSEQ multiplex PCR. The data show some 68,000 clones, with approximately 96% seen just once and 2% to 2.5% held by the top ten. The sequenced sample consisted of PBMCs. The receptors originated from a young man in good health and CMV-seronegative.

The chain joins TRBV21-1 to TRBJ2-7; the DNA was not compared with TRBD1, the D call given in the table. TRBV21-1 is described as a pseudogene. This CDR3 spans 11 amino acids. In DNA form, the CDR3 reads TGTGCCAGCAATAGGGGGTTCGAGCAGTACTTC. Encoded protein: CASNRGFEQYF.

This sequence joins TRBV18 and TRBJ2-7; 8 bases agree with TRBD1. The CDR3 totals 15 residues. V lost 3 bases, J lost 6 bases, and 10 bases stayed unmatched. CDR1 KGHSH and CDR2 LQKENI come from the germline V gene. CDR3 protein: CASSPRQGPRGEQYF. CDR3 DNA sequence: TGTGCCAGCTCACCCCGACAGGGGCCTCGGGGCGAGCAGTACTTC.

The rearrangement uses TRBV19 and TRBJ2-1, with 10 bases matching TRBD1. CDR1 and CDR2 from the germline V gene are LNHDA and SQIVND (reference sequence). This CDR3 region has 15 residues. J gave up 7 bases and V 6 bases, and 9 bases lay outside the gene matches. In nucleotides, the CDR3 is TGTGCCAGTAGCAACCGGGACAGGGGCTATAATGAGCAGTTCTTC. Its protein product is CASSNRDRGYNEQFF.

CDR3 nucleotide sequence: TGTGCCAGCATGGAGGCACACAACACTGAAGCTTTCTTT. Translating gives CASMEAHNTEAFF. The rearrangement links TRBV25-1 to TRBJ1-1; D is ambiguous. V was pared by 7 bases and J by 2 bases, with 11 bases between. CDR1 and CDR2 from the germline V gene are MGHDK and SYGVNS. This CDR3 spans 13 amino acids.

The V call is TRBV5-5, the J call TRBJ1-2, with 11 nucleotides matching TRBD1. The CDR3 is made up of 16 amino acids. The junction had 6 bases not matched to a gene; V was cut back by 4 bases and J by 1 base. CDR1 and CDR2 from the germline V gene are SGHKS and YYEKEE (reference sequence). DNA of the CDR3: TGTGCCAGCAGCCGATTTGGGACAGGGGGTAACTATGGCTACACCTTC. As protein: CASSRFGTGGNYGYTF.

The V call is TRBV9, the J call TRBJ2-1, with a weak D call TRBD1 (5 bases). Trimming removed 4 bases at V and 0 bases at J, with 14 bases between. Germline assignment: CDR1 SGDLS and CDR2 YYNGEE. The CDR3 loop spans 16 amino acids. CDR3 nucleotide sequence: TGTGCCAGCAGCTCCCGGGCACAGGTCTCCTACAATGAGCAGTTCTTC. Translating it yields CASSSRAQVSYNEQFF. The complete variable domain, with remaining parts taken from reference TRBV9 and TRBJ2-1, reads DSGVTQTPKHLITATGQRVTLRCSPRSGDLSVYWYQQSLDQGLQFLIQYYNGEERAKGNILERFSAQQFPDLHSELNLSSLELGDSALYFCASSSRAQVSYNEQFFGPGTRLTVL.

The rearrangement joins TRBV19 to TRBJ2-7; D perhaps matches TRBD1 (6 bases). Germline V gives CDR1 LNHDA, CDR2 SQIVND (reference sequence). The V end was cut by 8 bases, the J end by 1 base, with 12 bases between. The CDR3 length is 13 residues. The CDR3 sequence is CASSSQGSYEQYF. CDR3 nucleotide sequence: TGTGCCAGTTCTTCACAGGGTTCCTACGAGCAGTACTTC.

V and J are TRBV10-1 and TRBJ2-7; tentatively, D is TRBD2 (6 bases). Germline lookup yields CDR1 WNHNN and CDR2 SYGVQD (reference sequence). The CDR3 length is 16 residues. Trimming took off 6 bases at V and 0 bases at J, with 18 bases between the two ends. CDR3 in DNA: TGCGCCAGCAGATACCCCATCGGGGGAAGCTCCTACGAGCAGTACTTC. It codes for CASRYPIGGSSYEQYF.

The chain combines TRBV10-3 with TRBJ1-2, with TRBD1 as a possible D gene (5 bases). With 3 bases removed from V and 3 bases from J, the gap between germline ends came to 11 bases. The CDR3 consists of 14 residues. In germline, CDR1 is ENHRY, CDR2 SYGVKD. The CDR3 region has the DNA TGTGCCATCAGTGATTACAGGAGCCACTATGGCTACACCTTC. It is translated as CAISDYRSHYGYTF.

The CDR3 region has the DNA TGTGCCAGCAGATCCTTCAGGGGGGACACTGAAGCTTTCTTT. Amino acids: CASRSFRGDTEAFF. V and J are TRBV6-1 and TRBJ1-1, with 7 nucleotides matching TRBD1. The V gene's germline CDR1 is MNHNS and CDR2 SASEGT. Trimming removed 6 bases from V and 3 bases from J; junction bases left unmatched: 7. CDR3 size: 14 residues.

The gene calls are TRBV2 and TRBJ1-5; D is unresolved. The CDR3 totals 14 residues. The germline V and J ends were trimmed by 10 bases and 0 bases, with 13 bases remaining between them. CDR1 is SNHLY, CDR2 FYNNEI, per germline. The DNA for the CDR3 is TGTGCCACAACGACCGCGGATAGCAATCAGCCCCAGCATTTT. Translation gives CATTTADSNQPQHF.

The CDR3 coding sequence is TGTGCCAGCAGCTTAGAACAGGGCGGCGGCTACACCTTC. Its protein is CASSLEQGGGYTF. The chain uses TRBV7-6 and TRBJ1-2, with D possibly matching TRBD1 (6 bases). CDR1 is SGHVS, CDR2 FNYEAQ, per germline. The CDR3 sequence is 13 residues long. V lost 1 base to trimming and J lost 8 bases, with 11 bases between them.

V and J are TRBV19 and TRBJ1-5, with 7 bases matching TRBD1. Germline V gives CDR1 LNHDA, CDR2 SQIVND (reference sequence). The V and J ends lost 5 bases and 1 base, in that order; junction bases with no gene match: 5. The CDR3 has 15 amino acids. The CDR3 reads CASSAQGQSNQPQHF. The CDR3, as DNA: TGTGCCAGTAGTGCACAGGGGCAGAGCAATCAGCCCCAGCATTTT.

The chain uses TRBV7-8 and TRBJ1-5; tentatively, D is TRBD1 (6 bases). V was pared by 4 bases and J by 4 bases, with 20 bases between. Germline V gene data show CDR1 as SGHVS and CDR2 as FQNEAQ. The CDR3 totals 17 residues. Here the CDR3 reads CASSSGQSIGLNQPQHF. The CDR3, as DNA: TGTGCCAGCAGCTCCGGACAGAGCATTGGATTGAATCAGCCCCAGCATTTT.

The J gene is TRBJ1-1, the V gene TRBV29-1; tentative D call: TRBD1 (5 bases). Germline V gives CDR1 SQVTM, CDR2 ANQGSEA. Trimming pared 8 bases from V and 5 bases from J, leaving 12 bases between. The CDR3 is 11 residues long. The CDR3 DNA sequence: TGCAGCATCGGGGGGTGGACTGAAGCTTTCTTT. Translation: CSIGGWTEAFF. The variable domain in full, completed from reference TRBV29-1 and TRBJ1-1, reads SAVISQKPSRDICQRGTSLTIQCQVDSQVTMMFWYRQQPGQSLTLIATANQGSEATYESGFVIDKFPISRPNLTFSTLTVSNMSPEDSSIYLCSIGGWTEAFFGQGTRLTVV.

This clone turned up a few times. The V and J genes are TRBV7-9 and TRBJ1-2, with D unclear. Deletions cut 3 bases from V and 6 bases from J, with 14 bases between. Germline values: CDR1 SEHNR, CDR2 FQNEAQ (reference sequence). The length of the CDR3 is 14 residues. The CDR3 here is CASSFNTGVDGYTF. DNA for the CDR3: TGTGCCAGCAGCTTCAACACGGGAGTGGATGGCTACACCTTC.

This clone was recorded only once. V gene TRBV6-1 combines with J gene TRBJ2-3, with TRBD2 matching over 8 bases. Germline V gives CDR1 MNHNS, CDR2 SASEGT. CDR3 length: 16 residues. Trimming removed 2 bases from V and 4 bases from J; junction bases left unmatched: 8. CDR3 protein: CASSERSGSFPDTQYF. CDR3 DNA: TGTGCCAGCAGTGAACGAAGCGGGAGTTTCCCAGATACGCAGTATTTT.

The chain couples TRBV2 to TRBJ2-7; 12 positions agree with TRBD1. The ends lost 5 bases at V and 6 bases at J; junction bases unmatched: 11. CDR1 SNHLY and CDR2 FYNNEI come from the germline V gene. The CDR3 contains 16 residues. The CDR3 here is CASSPTGGTGGVEQYF. CDR3 nucleotide sequence: TGTGCCAGCAGTCCGACAGGCGGGACAGGGGGCGTCGAGCAGTACTTC.

This clone occurred a few times. The chain couples TRBV7-9 to TRBJ2-7, with 7 bases that match TRBD1. The germline CDR1 and CDR2 sequences are SEHNR and FQNEAQ (reference sequence). V lost 0 bases, J lost 13 bases, and 9 bases stayed unmatched. The CDR3 consists of 13 residues. In DNA, the CDR3 is TGTGCCAGCAGCTTAGCCCTTAGGGACAGAATTTACTTC. Translated: CASSLALRDRIYF.

The genes are TRBV2 and TRBJ2-3, with no clear D. Germline V gene lookup returns CDR1 SNHLY and CDR2 FYNNEI. This CDR3 contains 13 residues. Trimming left V 6 bases short and J 2 bases short, with 9 bases between. CDR3 nucleotide sequence: TGTGCCAGCAGGGAGACCCCCACAGATACGCAGTATTTT. It codes for CASRETPTDTQYF.

This chain uses TRBV5-1 with TRBJ2-2; 11 nucleotides match TRBD1. Losses at the gene ends were 3 bases for V and 6 bases for J; bases not matched to a gene: 1. Germline CDR1 SGHRS, CDR2 YFSETQ. The CDR3 runs to 14 residues. CDR3 DNA sequence: TGCGCCAGCAGCTCGGGACAGGGGGCCGGGGAGCTGTTTTTT. This gives the protein CASSSGQGAGELFF. Combining the CDR3 with reference TRBV5-1 and TRBJ2-2 gives the whole variable domain KAGVTQTPRYLIKTRGQQVTLSCSPISGHRSVSWYQQTPGQGLQFLFEYFSETQRNKGNFPGRFSGRQFSNSRSEMNVSTLELGDSALYLCASSSGQGAGELFFGEGSRLTVL.

The V call is TRBV5-1, the J call TRBJ2-7; 10 bases map to TRBD2. This CDR3 contains 13 residues. Unmatched junction bases numbered 7, after V lost 8 bases and J lost 5 bases. Germline values: CDR1 SGHRS, CDR2 YFSETQ. CDR3 in amino acids: CASKAGGPNEQYF. As DNA, the CDR3 is TGCGCCAGTAAAGCGGGAGGGCCGAACGAGCAGTACTTC.

The V and J genes are TRBV28 and TRBJ1-2; 9 bases are shared with TRBD1. This CDR3 has 16 residues. Germline values: CDR1 MDHEN, CDR2 SYDVKM. V trimming: 3 bases; J trimming: 8 bases; junction bases outside the gene matches: 13. Written as DNA, the CDR3 is TGTGCCAGCAGTTTTATCGCGGGACAGGGTGTGGAGGGCTACACCTTC. Translation gives CASSFIAGQGVEGYTF.

V is TRBV5-6 and J is TRBJ2-1; TRBD2 aligns across 13 bases. This CDR3 is 19 amino acids long. Germline V lookup: CDR1 SGHDT, CDR2 YYEEEE. The J segment lost 2 bases and the V segment lost 5 bases, leaving 13 bases of the junction unmatched. CDR3: CASRRGTSGMGRTYNEQFF. The CDR3 region has the DNA TGTGCCAGCAGACGTGGGACTAGCGGGATGGGGCGAACCTACAATGAGCAGTTCTTC.

Only one count was recorded for this clone. This chain joins TRBV7-6 and TRBJ1-6, with a possible D match to TRBD1 (5 bases). Germline CDR1 reads SGHVS; CDR2 reads FNYEAQ. The V gene lost 4 bases and the J gene lost 6 bases, with 13 bases spanning the gap. The CDR3 sequence is 15 residues long. Written as DNA, the CDR3 is TGTGCCAGCAGCTCCCGCCCAGGGCCTAATTCACCCCTCCACTTT. Protein product: CASSSRPGPNSPLHF.

The V gene is TRBV5-4, the J gene TRBJ2-5; 8 positions match TRBD2. CDR3 length: 14 amino acids. V trimming: 2 bases; J trimming: 1 base; junction bases outside the gene matches: 1. Germline values: CDR1 SGHNT, CDR2 YYREEE (reference sequence). CDR3 sequence (DNA): TGTGCCAGCAGCTTAACTAGCGGCCAAGAGACCCAGTACTTC. Its protein product is CASSLTSGQETQYF.

The chain has TRBV2 and TRBJ2-7, with TRBD1 matching over 7 bases. Germline V gene data show CDR1 as SNHLY and CDR2 as FYNNEI. Trimming cost V 11 bases and J 2 bases; bases outside gene matches: 6. This CDR3 has 12 residues. In DNA, the CDR3 is TGTGCCTCCCGACAGGGTACCTACGAGCAGTACTTC. As protein: CASRQGTYEQYF.